The rows below give T cell receptor beta chains drawn from one sample of a study of T cells in Graves' hyperthyroidism and ophthalmopathy. TCRdb redid the calling of the multiplex PCR reads with MiXCR, one entry per CDR3 protein. The table shows 660,000 or so distinct CDR3 sequences, with around 21% occurring only once. Sequencing was done on a sample of blood. Every receptor here comes from a young man with Graves' ophthalmopathy. Each CDR3 is given with its conserved first and last residue. Each record gives: V gene, J gene, clone size, D gene, CDR3 protein, CDR3 DNA. A D gene is named only where the DNA matches it firmly. Some rows have no size entry. The others give once, few or many, or a class for an expanded clone.

V gene: TRBV20-1; J gene: TRBJ1-5; clone size: -; D gene: TRBD1; CDR3 protein: CSALQGAINQPQHF; CDR3 DNA: TGCAGTGCTTTGCAGGGGGCGATCAATCAGCCCCAGCATTTT
V gene: TRBV4-2; J gene: TRBJ2-7; clone size: -; D gene: -; CDR3 protein: CASSRSSGDYEQYF; CDR3 DNA: TGTGCCAGCAGCCGGAGCTCCGGGGATTACGAGCAGTACTTC
V gene: TRBV7-2; J gene: TRBJ2-7; clone size: -; D gene: -; CDR3 protein: CASSQKAGTYEQYF; CDR3 DNA: TGTGCCAGCAGCCAAAAGGCAGGAACCTACGAGCAGTACTTC
V gene: TRBV4-3; J gene: TRBJ2-5; clone size: -; D gene: -; CDR3 protein: CASSQSLPDIETQYF; CDR3 DNA: TGCGCCAGCAGCCAGAGTCTACCGGACATAGAGACCCAGTACTTC
V gene: TRBV4-1; J gene: TRBJ2-1; clone size: -; D gene: -; CDR3 protein: CASSQDNRGEQFF; CDR3 DNA: TGCGCCAGCAGCCAAGATAATAGGGGGGAGCAGTTCTTC
V gene: TRBV28; J gene: TRBJ2-1; clone size: -; D gene: TRBD2; CDR3 protein: CASRTSGLSSYNEQFF; CDR3 DNA: TGTGCCAGCCGAACTAGCGGTCTTAGCTCCTACAATGAGCAGTTCTTC
V gene: TRBV6-6; J gene: TRBJ2-1; clone size: few; D gene: -; CDR3 protein: CASSYLASKGTNEQFF; CDR3 DNA: TGTGCCAGCAGTTACTTGGCCTCGAAGGGTACAAATGAGCAGTTCTTC
V gene: TRBV20-1; J gene: TRBJ1-4; clone size: -; D gene: TRBD1; CDR3 protein: CSARGQGLTTNEKLFF; CDR3 DNA: TGCAGTGCTCGAGGACAGGGGTTGACGACTAATGAAAAACTGTTTTTT
V gene: TRBV29-1; J gene: TRBJ1-2; clone size: -; D gene: -; CDR3 protein: CSVGSEGHSNYGYTF; CDR3 DNA: TGCAGCGTTGGATCAGAGGGCCACTCTAACTATGGCTACACCTTC
V gene: TRBV19; J gene: TRBJ2-1; clone size: few; D gene: TRBD2; CDR3 protein: CASSMGGMVEQFF; CDR3 DNA: TGTGCCAGTAGTATGGGGGGGATGGTTGAGCAGTTCTTC
V gene: TRBV2; J gene: TRBJ2-1; clone size: many; D gene: -; CDR3 protein: CASSQRDEQFF; CDR3 DNA: TGTGCCAGTTCACAGAGGGATGAGCAGTTCTTC
V gene: TRBV5-5; J gene: TRBJ2-3; clone size: few; D gene: -; CDR3 protein: CASSQDFGFGRNTDTQYF; CDR3 DNA: TGCGCCAGCAGCCAAGATTTCGGGTTTGGGCGGAACACAGATACGCAGTATTTT
V gene: TRBV2; J gene: TRBJ1-2; clone size: -; D gene: -; CDR3 protein: CASNTGLGYTF; CDR3 DNA: TGTGCCAGCAACACAGGGCTTGGCTACACCTTC
V gene: TRBV28; J gene: TRBJ2-5; clone size: many; D gene: TRBD2; CDR3 protein: CASSSDRLAAQETQYF; CDR3 DNA: TGTGCCAGCAGTTCGGACCGACTAGCGGCCCAAGAGACCCAGTACTTC
V gene: TRBV20-1; J gene: TRBJ1-1; clone size: few; D gene: -; CDR3 protein: CSARDPNGGNTEAFF; CDR3 DNA: TGCAGTGCTAGAGATCCAAATGGGGGGAACACTGAAGCTTTCTTT
V gene: TRBV6-5; J gene: TRBJ1-3; clone size: -; D gene: -; CDR3 protein: CASSYNQGSSGNTIYF; CDR3 DNA: TGTGCCAGCAGTTACAATCAGGGGAGCTCTGGAAACACCATATATTTT
V gene: TRBV30; J gene: TRBJ2-1; clone size: -; D gene: TRBD2; CDR3 protein: CAWSGLAGGKGEQFF; CDR3 DNA: TGTGCCTGGAGTGGACTAGCGGGAGGGAAAGGTGAGCAGTTCTTC
V gene: TRBV3-1; J gene: TRBJ1-6; clone size: -; D gene: -; CDR3 protein: CASSQRDEGRSPLHF; CDR3 DNA: TGTGCCAGCAGCCAACGGGACGAGGGCCGATCACCCCTCCACTTT
V gene: TRBV19; J gene: TRBJ1-1; clone size: -; D gene: -; CDR3 protein: CASSGVPKLEAFF; CDR3 DNA: TGTGCCAGTAGTGGGGTACCTAAGCTTGAAGCTTTCTTT
V gene: TRBV6-5; J gene: TRBJ1-1; clone size: many; D gene: -; CDR3 protein: CASSYTAGNTEAFF; CDR3 DNA: TGTGCCAGCAGTTACACGGCGGGGAACACTGAAGCTTTCTTT
V gene: TRBV20-1; J gene: TRBJ2-1; clone size: few; D gene: -; CDR3 protein: CSARDLNRVETPYEQFF; CDR3 DNA: TGCAGTGCTAGAGATCTAAACAGGGTTGAAACGCCCTATGAGCAGTTCTTC
V gene: TRBV20-1; J gene: TRBJ2-4; clone size: -; D gene: -; CDR3 protein: CSARVRLGDIQYF; CDR3 DNA: TGCAGTGCTAGAGTTCGGTTAGGGGACATTCAGTACTTC
V gene: TRBV30; J gene: TRBJ1-2; clone size: many; D gene: -; CDR3 protein: CAWSVTGNRYGYTF; CDR3 DNA: TGTGCCTGGAGTGTAACAGGGAACCGCTATGGCTACACCTTC
V gene: TRBV6-1; J gene: TRBJ2-3; clone size: few; D gene: -; CDR3 protein: CASSEVMEHTDTQYF; CDR3 DNA: TGTGCCAGCAGTGAAGTCATGGAGCACACAGATACGCAGTATTTT
V gene: TRBV19; J gene: TRBJ2-1; clone size: few; D gene: -; CDR3 protein: CASSIRGSRNEQFF; CDR3 DNA: TGTGCCAGTAGTATTCGTGGGAGCCGGAATGAGCAGTTCTTC
V gene: TRBV6-1; J gene: TRBJ1-2; clone size: many; D gene: -; CDR3 protein: CASSEDVFYGYTF; CDR3 DNA: TGTGCCAGCAGTGAAGATGTTTTCTATGGCTACACCTTC
V gene: TRBV3-1; J gene: TRBJ2-5; clone size: many; D gene: TRBD2; CDR3 protein: CASSQGLAGGGGETQYF; CDR3 DNA: TGTGCCAGCAGCCAAGGACTAGCGGGAGGAGGGGGAGAGACCCAGTACTTC
V gene: TRBV20-1; J gene: TRBJ2-1; clone size: few; D gene: -; CDR3 protein: CSARPRAGDSYNEQFF; CDR3 DNA: TGCAGTGCTAGGCCCCGGGCCGGGGACTCCTACAATGAGCAGTTCTTC
V gene: TRBV18; J gene: TRBJ2-7; clone size: few; D gene: -; CDR3 protein: CASSNSVLSYEQYF; CDR3 DNA: TGTGCCAGCTCAAACAGTGTCCTCTCCTACGAGCAGTACTTC
V gene: TRBV20-1; J gene: TRBJ1-2; clone size: -; D gene: -; CDR3 protein: CSARVRGDYGYTF; CDR3 DNA: TGCAGTGCTAGAGTCAGGGGAGACTATGGCTACACCTTC
V gene: TRBV7-3; J gene: TRBJ2-1; clone size: few; D gene: TRBD2; CDR3 protein: CASSFGGRADEQFF; CDR3 DNA: TGTGCCAGCAGCTTCGGCGGGAGGGCCGACGAGCAGTTCTTC
V gene: TRBV18; J gene: TRBJ1-6; clone size: -; D gene: -; CDR3 protein: CASSPADYNSPLHF; CDR3 DNA: TGTGCCAGCTCACCGGCGGACTATAATTCACCCCTCCACTTT
V gene: TRBV20-1; J gene: TRBJ2-3; clone size: -; D gene: TRBD1; CDR3 protein: CSARDLVRTGVTDTQYF; CDR3 DNA: TGCAGTGCTAGAGATCTAGTCAGGACAGGGGTGACAGATACGCAGTATTTT
V gene: TRBV9; J gene: TRBJ2-3; clone size: -; D gene: TRBD2; CDR3 protein: CASSVGLAGYTDTQYF; CDR3 DNA: TGTGCCAGCAGCGTAGGGCTAGCGGGTTACACAGATACGCAGTATTTT
V gene: TRBV7-3; J gene: TRBJ2-2; clone size: -; D gene: TRBD1; CDR3 protein: CASSPQGARTGELFF; CDR3 DNA: TGTGCCAGCAGCCCCCAGGGGGCGCGTACCGGGGAGCTGTTTTTT
V gene: TRBV7-9; J gene: TRBJ1-3; clone size: -; D gene: -; CDR3 protein: CASSLVPLAGGSGNTIYF; CDR3 DNA: TGTGCCAGCAGCTTAGTTCCGTTGGCAGGTGGCTCTGGAAACACCATATATTTT
V gene: TRBV6-1; J gene: TRBJ2-7; clone size: many; D gene: -; CDR3 protein: CASSSTNSVGSEQYF; CDR3 DNA: TGTGCCAGCAGTTCCACAAACTCGGTCGGAAGCGAGCAGTACTTC
V gene: TRBV28; J gene: TRBJ2-3; clone size: few; D gene: TRBD2; CDR3 protein: CASATPVASGSTDTQYF; CDR3 DNA: TGTGCCAGCGCTACCCCAGTGGCTAGCGGGAGCACAGATACGCAGTATTTT
V gene: TRBV30; J gene: TRBJ2-7; clone size: once; D gene: -; CDR3 protein: CAWSAGDEQYF; CDR3 DNA: TGTGCCTGGAGTGCTGGGGACGAGCAGTACTTC
V gene: TRBV3-1; J gene: TRBJ2-5; clone size: many; D gene: -; CDR3 protein: CASRELGWETQYF; CDR3 DNA: TGTGCCAGCAGGGAATTGGGGTGGGAGACCCAGTACTTC
V gene: TRBV6-5; J gene: TRBJ2-2; clone size: -; D gene: -; CDR3 protein: CASSYKGTGELLF; CDR3 DNA: TGTGCCAGCAGTTACAAAGGGACCGGGGAGCTGCTTTTT
V gene: TRBV7-2; J gene: TRBJ2-7; clone size: -; D gene: -; CDR3 protein: CASSLGYLYEQYF; CDR3 DNA: TGTGCCAGCAGCTTAGGGTACCTCTACGAGCAGTACTTC
V gene: TRBV11-2; J gene: TRBJ1-6; clone size: -; D gene: -; CDR3 protein: CASSLGASPRSNSPLHF; CDR3 DNA: TGTGCCAGCAGCTTAGGGGCCTCGCCACGGTCGAATTCACCCCTCCACTTT
V gene: TRBV7-3; J gene: TRBJ2-3; clone size: -; D gene: -; CDR3 protein: CASSPRIGSEAPQYF; CDR3 DNA: TGTGCCAGCAGCCCTCGAATCGGTAGCGAGGCTCCGCAGTATTTT
V gene: TRBV6-2/TRBV6-3; J gene: TRBJ2-7; clone size: few; D gene: -; CDR3 protein: CATGGWYEQYF; CDR3 DNA: TGTGCCACCGGCGGGTGGTACGAGCAGTACTTC